This T cell receptor (beta chain) came from a study of blood T cell repertoires in COVID-19. The germline V and J ends were trimmed by 11 bases and 2 bases, with 15 bases remaining between them. This CDR3 has 14 residues. The germline CDR1 and CDR2 sequences are LNHDA and SQIVND (reference sequence). The assay was immunoSEQ multiplex PCR, and TCRdb's table has in-frame clones only and misses some. Of around 220,000 clones listed, less than 85% are singletons. The TCR originated in a woman older than 75 with COVID-19, enrolled during active disease. The V gene is TRBV19, the J gene TRBJ2-2; TRBD2 is a possible D gene (5 bases). Sequencing input: peripheral blood. DNA for the CDR3: TGTGCCTGCGGGTCCCAACCTAACACCGGGGAGCTGTTTTTT. Translated: CACGSQPNTGELFF.